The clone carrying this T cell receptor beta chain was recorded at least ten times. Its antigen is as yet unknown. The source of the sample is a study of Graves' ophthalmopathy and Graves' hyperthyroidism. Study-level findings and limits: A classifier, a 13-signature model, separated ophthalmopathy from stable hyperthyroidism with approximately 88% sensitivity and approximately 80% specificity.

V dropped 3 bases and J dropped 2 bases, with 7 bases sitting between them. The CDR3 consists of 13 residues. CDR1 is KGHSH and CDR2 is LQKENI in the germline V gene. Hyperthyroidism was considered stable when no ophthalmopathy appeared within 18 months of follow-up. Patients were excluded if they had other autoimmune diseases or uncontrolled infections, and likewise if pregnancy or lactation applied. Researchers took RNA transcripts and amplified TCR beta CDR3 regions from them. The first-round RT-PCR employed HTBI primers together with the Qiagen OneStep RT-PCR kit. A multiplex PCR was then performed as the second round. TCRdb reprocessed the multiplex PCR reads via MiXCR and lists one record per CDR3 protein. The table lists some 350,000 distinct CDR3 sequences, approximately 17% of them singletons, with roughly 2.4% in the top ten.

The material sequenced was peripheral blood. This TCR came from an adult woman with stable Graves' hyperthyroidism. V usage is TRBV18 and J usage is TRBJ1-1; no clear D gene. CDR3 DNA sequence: TGTGCCAGCTCACCCCTAGCCAACACTGAAGCTTTCTTT. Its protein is CASSPLANTEAFF.